These 14 T cell receptor beta chains were sequenced from one sample in a study of early stage breast cancer tumors (dated by TCRdb to 2016 to 2017). Library method: the immunoSEQ multiplex PCR assay. TCRdb mirrors the immuneACCESS table, restricted to in-frame sequences. Some clones are absent from its copies; in checked studies, under half trace to an unresolved V gene, and the reason for the others is unknown. For this sample there are 25,000 to 30,000 clones; 70% to 90% appear just once. Of the sample, roughly 10% falls within the top ten clones. The sequenced material came from blood. The receptors originated from a person aged 45 to 60 with breast cancer.

The chain couples TRBV2 to TRBJ2-7; 7 nucleotides align to TRBD2. Germline CDR1 reads SNHLY; CDR2 reads FYNNEI. The CDR3 covers 16 residues. V lost 7 bases to trimming and J lost 1 base; unmatched junction nucleotides: 13. The CDR3 loop reads CASILPPGGPSYEQYF. Written as DNA, the CDR3 is TGTGCCAGCATTCTCCCCCCGGGGGGACCTTCCTACGAGCAGTACTTC.

This clone was counted between two and nine times. The rearrangement joins TRBV4-1 to TRBJ1-3, with 7 bases fitting TRBD1. V trimming: 0 bases; J trimming: 2 bases; junction bases outside the gene matches: 4. Germline V gene sequence: CDR1 MGHRA, CDR2 YSYEKL. The CDR3 is 16 amino acids. The CDR3 region has the DNA TGCGCCAGCAGCCAAGATGCGACAGGGACTGGAAACACCATATATTTT. Protein product: CASSQDATGTGNTIYF.

The chain carries TRBV4-1 and TRBJ2-7, with TRBD2 matching over 11 bases. Germline V CDR1 and CDR2: MGHRA, YSYEKL. V shed 0 bases and J 3 bases; nucleotides not matched to a gene: 4. The length of the CDR3 is 16 residues. CDR3: CASSQDLAGGHYEQYF. CDR3 bases: TGCGCCAGCAGCCAAGATCTAGCGGGGGGACACTACGAGCAGTACTTC.

This sequence joins TRBV5-4 and TRBJ1-6, with D perhaps matching TRBD1 (6 bases). The CDR3 runs 14 residues. CDR1 and CDR2 from the germline V gene are SGHNT and YYREEE (reference sequence). Trimming left V 2 bases short and J 7 bases short, with 10 bases between. CDR3 in DNA: TGTGCCAGCAGCTTCGACAGGAGCAATTCACCCCTCCACTTT. Protein: CASSFDRSNSPLHF.

The CDR3 sequence is CSAEGQVSYNEQFF. In nucleotides, the CDR3 is TGCAGCGCCGAAGGCCAGGTCTCCTACAATGAGCAGTTCTTC. The chain carries TRBV29-1 and TRBJ2-1; D ambiguous. CDR1 is SQVTM, CDR2 ANQGSEA, per germline. Trimming pared 7 bases from V and 0 bases from J, leaving 13 bases between. This CDR3 has 14 residues.

The gene calls are TRBV5-5 and TRBJ2-7, with D unresolved. CDR3 length: 12 residues. CDR1 SGHKS and CDR2 YYEKEE come from the germline V gene (reference sequence). V lost 1 base to trimming and J lost 5 bases, with 7 bases between them. CDR3 residues: CASSLTRHEQYF. CDR3 DNA sequence: TGTGCCAGCAGCTTGACCCGTCACGAGCAGTACTTC.

The chain joins TRBV5-4 to TRBJ2-3; D perhaps matches TRBD2 (5 bases). V gave up 4 bases and J gave up 1 base, with 7 bases separating them. CDR1 and CDR2 from the germline V gene are SGHNT and YYREEE (reference sequence). The CDR3 runs to 13 residues. CDR3 nucleotide sequence: TGTGCCAGCAGCGAGGGTCGCACAGATACGCAGTATTTT. Its protein product is CASSEGRTDTQYF.

The chain combines TRBV6-5 with TRBJ2-7; 8 bases are a match to TRBD1. Germline CDR1 MNHEY, CDR2 SVGAGI. The junction had 8 bases not matched to a gene; V was cut back by 5 bases and J by 5 bases. The CDR3 sequence is 14 residues long. The CDR3 DNA is TGTGCCAGCAGTCGACAGGGGTTATTTGACGAGCAGTACTTC. Protein: CASSRQGLFDEQYF.

The V and J genes are TRBV28 and TRBJ1-5; tentative D call: TRBD1 (5 bases). This CDR3 contains 15 residues. The germline V and J ends were trimmed by 3 bases and 5 bases, with 14 bases remaining between them. Germline CDR1 MDHEN, CDR2 SYDVKM. The CDR3 bases are TGTGCCAGCAGTTTTAGTGACCCCAGGGATCAGCCCCAGCATTTT. This encodes CASSFSDPRDQPQHF. The variable domain in full, with the rest retrieved from reference TRBV28 and TRBJ1-5, is DVKVTQSSRYLVKRTGEKVFLECVQDMDHENMFWYRQDPGLGLRLIYFSYDVKMKEKGDIPEGYSVSREKKERFSLILESASTNQTSMYLCASSFSDPRDQPQHFGDGTRLSIL.

The DNA for the CDR3 is TGTGCCAGCAGCTTAAGCGGGGGGGCCGTTGATACGCAGTATTTT. Protein: CASSLSGGAVDTQYF. The chain recombines TRBV7-3 with TRBJ2-3; 9 nucleotides align to TRBD2. The V gene end was trimmed by 1 base and the J gene end by 6 bases; junction bases not matched to a gene: 5. CDR3 length: 15 amino acids. CDR1 is SGHTA, CDR2 FQGTGA, per germline.

The chain links TRBV5-1 to TRBJ1-3; D might be TRBD1 (5 bases). The CDR3 contains 14 residues. Germline CDR1 is SGHRS and CDR2 is YFSETQ. Trimming took off 0 bases at V and 4 bases at J, with 8 bases between the two ends. The CDR3 sequence is CASSLEAGGNTIYF. DNA of the CDR3: TGCGCCAGCAGCTTGGAGGCAGGGGGAAACACCATATATTTT.

The chain employs TRBV9 and TRBJ2-7, with D tentatively TRBD1 or TRBD2 (5 bases each). V gave up 4 bases and J gave up 4 bases, with 12 bases separating them. There are 13 residues in the CDR3. Per the germline V gene, CDR1 is SGDLS and CDR2 is YYNGEE. This CDR3 is CASSPREGYEQYF. The CDR3 bases are TGTGCCAGCAGCCCAAGAGAGGGGTACGAGCAGTACTTC.

The J gene is TRBJ2-5, the V gene TRBV2; tentative D call: TRBD2 (5 bases). V gave up 7 bases and J gave up 1 base, with 19 bases separating them. Germline V lookup: CDR1 SNHLY, CDR2 FYNNEI. The CDR3 spans 16 residues. CDR3 sequence (DNA): TGTGCCAGCAACCTGATGAGAATCAGCGGCCAAGAGACCCAGTACTTC. Amino acids: CASNLMRISGQETQYF.

This chain uses TRBV5-4 with TRBJ2-7; D is possibly TRBD1 or TRBD2 (5 bases each). This CDR3 contains 15 residues. V was shortened by 4 bases and J by 3 bases, with 17 bases between the two germline ends. Germline-derived CDR1 and CDR2 are SGHNT and YYREEE (reference sequence). CDR3 amino acids: CASSQTGGPVYEQYF. CDR3 DNA sequence: TGTGCCAGCAGCCAAACTGGGGGTCCCGTCTACGAGCAGTACTTC.